These T cell receptor beta chains were read from a single sample in a study of blood T cell repertoires in COVID-19. The assay was immunoSEQ multiplex PCR, and TCRdb's table has in-frame clones only and misses some. In the table there are over 100,000 clones, just under 95% of which are singletons. The sequenced sample consisted of peripheral blood. Receptor source: a woman aged 45-65 years with COVID-19, enrolled during active disease. The CDR3 runs from the conserved cysteine through the conserved F or W. Each record gives: CDR3 protein, CDR3 DNA, J gene, D gene, V gene, clone size, CDR3 length. D genes are given only for firm matches. Clone size is given for some rows only: seen once, a few or many times, or a class if the clone is expanded.

CDR3 protein: CASSQRQGNTGELFF
CDR3 DNA: TGTGCCAGCAGCCAGAGACAGGGGAACACCGGGGAGCTGTTTTTT
J gene: TRBJ2-2
D gene: TRBD1
V gene: TRBV9
clone size: NA
CDR3 length: 15

CDR3 protein: CASSLGTEQFF
CDR3 DNA: TGTGCCAGCAGTTTAGGCACTGAGCAGTTCTTC
J gene: TRBJ2-1
D gene: NA
V gene: TRBV28
clone size: NA
CDR3 length: 11

CDR3 protein: CASSWAGVQETQYF
CDR3 DNA: TGTGCCAGCAGTTGGGCGGGGGTCCAAGAGACCCAGTACTTC
J gene: TRBJ2-5
D gene: TRBD2
V gene: TRBV6-2/TRBV6-3
clone size: NA
CDR3 length: 14

CDR3 protein: CASTVVQGAGQPQHF
CDR3 DNA: TGTGCCAGCACCGTTGTTCAGGGGGCAGGTCAGCCCCAGCATTTT
J gene: TRBJ1-5
D gene: TRBD1
V gene: TRBV28
clone size: NA
CDR3 length: 15

CDR3 protein: CASSYSTALGNEQFF
CDR3 DNA: TGTGCCAGCAGTTACTCGACAGCCTTGGGGAATGAGCAGTTCTTC
J gene: TRBJ2-1
D gene: NA
V gene: TRBV6-5
clone size: NA
CDR3 length: 15

CDR3 protein: CASDRGGRKGYTF
CDR3 DNA: TGTGCCTCCGACAGGGGTGGGAGGAAAGGCTACACCTTC
J gene: TRBJ1-2
D gene: TRBD1
V gene: TRBV30
clone size: NA
CDR3 length: 13

CDR3 protein: CASVGTGSLSNYGYTF
CDR3 DNA: TGTGCCAGCGTAGGGACAGGGTCCCTCTCCAACTATGGCTACACCTTC
J gene: TRBJ1-2
D gene: TRBD1
V gene: TRBV28
clone size: once
CDR3 length: 16

CDR3 protein: CASSPRRDREAFF
CDR3 DNA: TGTGCCAGCTCACCACGGAGAGACAGGGAAGCTTTCTTT
J gene: TRBJ1-1
D gene: NA
V gene: TRBV18
clone size: NA
CDR3 length: 13

CDR3 protein: CASSTGTITDTQYF
CDR3 DNA: TGTGCCAGTAGTACCGGGACTATCACAGATACGCAGTATTTT
J gene: TRBJ2-3
D gene: TRBD2
V gene: TRBV19
clone size: NA
CDR3 length: 14

CDR3 protein: CASSLWESYNSPLHF
CDR3 DNA: TGCGCCAGCAGCTTGTGGGAGAGCTATAATTCACCCCTCCACTTT
J gene: TRBJ1-6
D gene: NA
V gene: TRBV5-1
clone size: NA
CDR3 length: 15

CDR3 protein: CASSSGTVGNTIYF
CDR3 DNA: TGTGCCAGCAGCTCCGGGACAGTAGGAAACACCATATATTTT
J gene: TRBJ1-3
D gene: TRBD1
V gene: TRBV11-3
clone size: NA
CDR3 length: 14

CDR3 protein: CASSPQGVQGYGYTF
CDR3 DNA: TGTGCCAGCAGCCCGCAGGGGGTTCAAGGCTATGGCTACACCTTC
J gene: TRBJ1-2
D gene: TRBD1
V gene: TRBV7-2
clone size: once
CDR3 length: 15

CDR3 protein: CASSLEGTGNTEAFF
CDR3 DNA: TGCGCCAGCAGCTTGGAGGGGACAGGGAACACTGAAGCTTTCTTT
J gene: TRBJ1-1
D gene: TRBD1
V gene: TRBV5-1
clone size: NA
CDR3 length: 15

CDR3 protein: CASSSPYRDTLNSPLHF
CDR3 DNA: TGTGCCAGCAGTTCCCCATACAGAGATACCCTAAATTCACCCCTCCACTTT
J gene: TRBJ1-6
D gene: NA
V gene: TRBV28
clone size: few
CDR3 length: 17

CDR3 protein: CASSQDWSLGKNIQYF
CDR3 DNA: TGTGCCAGCAGCCAAGATTGGAGTTTGGGCAAAAACATTCAGTACTTC
J gene: TRBJ2-4
D gene: NA
V gene: TRBV3-1/TRBV3-2
clone size: NA
CDR3 length: 16

CDR3 protein: CASSYSKGAPYEQYF
CDR3 DNA: TGTGCCAGCAGTTACTCGAAGGGGGCCCCCTACGAGCAGTACTTC
J gene: TRBJ2-7
D gene: TRBD1
V gene: TRBV6-2/TRBV6-3
clone size: NA
CDR3 length: 15